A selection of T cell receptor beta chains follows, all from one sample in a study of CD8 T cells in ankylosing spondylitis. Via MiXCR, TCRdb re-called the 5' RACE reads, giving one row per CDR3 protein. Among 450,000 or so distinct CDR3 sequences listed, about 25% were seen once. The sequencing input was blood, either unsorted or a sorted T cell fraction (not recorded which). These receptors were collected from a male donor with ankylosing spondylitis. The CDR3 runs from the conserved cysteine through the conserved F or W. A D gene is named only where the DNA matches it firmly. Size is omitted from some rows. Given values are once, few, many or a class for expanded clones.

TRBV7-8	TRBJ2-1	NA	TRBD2	CASSLRTSLHEQFF	TGTGCCAGCAGCTTACGGACTAGCCTCCATGAGCAGTTCTTC
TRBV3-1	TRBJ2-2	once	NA	CASRVNPGELFF	TGTGCCAGCAGGGTAAACCCCGGGGAGCTGTTTTTT
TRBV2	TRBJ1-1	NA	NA	CASRAGQLSTEAFF	TGTGCCAGCAGAGCCGGACAGCTTTCCACTGAAGCTTTCTTT
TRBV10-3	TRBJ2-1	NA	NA	CAISEQGGLSRNEQFF	TGTGCCATCAGTGAGCAGGGGGGGCTGTCGCGGAATGAGCAGTTCTTC
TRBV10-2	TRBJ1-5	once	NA	CASSEPWDTLNQPQHF	TGCGCCAGCAGTGAGCCCTGGGACACCCTCAATCAGCCCCAGCATTTT
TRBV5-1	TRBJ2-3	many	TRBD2	CASSSTSGRADTQYF	TGCGCCAGCAGCTCGACTAGCGGGAGGGCAGATACGCAGTATTTT
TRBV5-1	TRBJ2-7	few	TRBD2	CASSGGTSGRKYEQYF	TGCGCCAGCAGCGGGGGGACTAGCGGGAGGAAATACGAGCAGTACTTC
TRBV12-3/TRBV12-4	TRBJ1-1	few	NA	CASSLRTASNTEAFF	TGTGCCAGCAGTTTAAGGACAGCAAGCAACACTGAAGCTTTCTTT
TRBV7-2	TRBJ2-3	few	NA	CASSPEGQFLDTQYF	TGTGCCAGCAGCCCAGAAGGACAGTTTCTAGATACGCAGTATTTT
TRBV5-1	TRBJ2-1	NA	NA	CASSLGLGGTEQFF	TGCGCCAGCAGCTTGGGACTAGGGGGCACTGAGCAGTTCTTC
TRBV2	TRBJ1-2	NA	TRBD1	CASSGRTGTYGYTF	TGTGCCAGCAGTGGACGGACAGGGACCTATGGCTACACCTTC
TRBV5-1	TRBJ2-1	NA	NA	CASSLVRGNTNNEQFF	TGCGCCAGCAGCTTGGTGCGGGGCAATACTAACAATGAGCAGTTCTTC
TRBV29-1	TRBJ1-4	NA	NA	CSGEGANEKLFF	TGCAGCGGTGAGGGAGCTAATGAAAAACTGTTTTTT
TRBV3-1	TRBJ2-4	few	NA	CASSPALAKNIQYF	TGTGCCAGCAGCCCCGCCTTGGCCAAAAACATTCAGTACTTC
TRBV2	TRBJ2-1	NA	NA	CASTSTAYNEQFF	TGTGCCAGCACCTCGACCGCCTACAATGAGCAGTTCTTC
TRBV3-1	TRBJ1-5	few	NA	CASSQGHQPYSNQPQHF	TGTGCCAGCAGCCAAGGACACCAACCGTATAGCAATCAGCCCCAGCATTTT
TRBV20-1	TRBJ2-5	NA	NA	CSAPIGAGQETQYF	TGCAGTGCTCCGATAGGGGCAGGGCAAGAGACCCAGTACTTC
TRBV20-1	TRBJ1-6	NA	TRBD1	CSGRDRAGGPLHF	TGCAGTGGTAGGGACAGGGCGGGCGGACCCCTCCACTTT
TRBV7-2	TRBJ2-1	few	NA	CASREGGDLLEQFF	TGTGCCAGCAGGGAGGGGGGCGACCTTTTGGAGCAGTTCTTC
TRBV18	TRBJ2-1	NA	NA	CASSPNRRNEQFF	TGTGCCAGCTCGCCGAATCGCCGAAATGAGCAGTTCTTC
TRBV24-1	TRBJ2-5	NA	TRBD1	CATSDRRRTGLSETQYF	TGTGCCACCAGTGATCGAAGAAGGACAGGGCTGAGTGAGACCCAGTACTTC
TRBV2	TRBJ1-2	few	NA	CASSERDYGYTF	TGTGCCAGCAGTGAAAGGGACTATGGCTACACCTTC
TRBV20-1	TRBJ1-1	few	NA	CSAGAENTEAFF	TGCAGTGCTGGGGCTGAGAACACTGAAGCTTTCTTT
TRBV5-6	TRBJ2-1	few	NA	CASESGLSYNEQFF	TGTGCCAGTGAAAGCGGACTCTCCTACAATGAGCAGTTCTTC
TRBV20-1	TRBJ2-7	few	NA	CSARGGKSSYEQYF	TGCAGTGCTAGAGGGGGGAAGAGCTCCTACGAGCAGTACTTC
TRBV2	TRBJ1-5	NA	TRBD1	CASNGQGEHYQPQHF	TGTGCCAGCAACGGACAGGGAGAGCATTATCAGCCCCAGCATTTT
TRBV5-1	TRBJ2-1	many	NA	CASSLDRHEQFF	TGCGCCAGCAGCTTGGATCGGCATGAGCAGTTCTTC
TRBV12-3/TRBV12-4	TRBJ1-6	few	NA	CASSFSPGSYNSPLHF	TGTGCCAGCAGTTTCTCCCCGGGCTCCTATAATTCACCCCTCCACTTT
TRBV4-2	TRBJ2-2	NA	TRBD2	CASSQVNLAGDFPGELFF	TGTGCCAGCAGCCAAGTCAACCTAGCGGGGGATTTTCCCGGGGAGCTGTTTTTT